The 9 T cell receptor beta chains below come from one sample, sequenced in a study of blood T cell repertoires in COVID-19. Only in-frame clones appear in the TCRdb table, and some are missing; sequencing was by immunoSEQ multiplex PCR. There are about 400,000 clones in the sample; roughly 89% occur only once, and about 1.8% lies in the top ten. Sequencing used PBMCs or T cells enriched from blood (not recorded which). All receptors come from a woman in her 30s who had recovered from COVID-19.

This chain links TRBV12-3 or TRBV12-4 with TRBJ2-1; no clear D. Trimming left V 2 bases short and J 7 bases short, with 6 bases between. The CDR3 loop spans 12 amino acids. CDR3 sequence: CASSLKPNEQFF. In DNA form, the CDR3 reads TGTGCCAGCAGTTTAAAGCCTAATGAGCAGTTCTTC.

CDR3 residues: CASSQRGIGYEQYF. The CDR3 DNA sequence: TGCGCCAGCAGCCAGAGGGGGATTGGATACGAGCAGTACTTC. The chain recombines TRBV4-1 with TRBJ2-7, with D possibly TRBD1 on 6 matching bases. The ends were cut back, 3 bases at V and 4 bases at J, with 13 bases in the middle. The germline gives CDR1 MGHRA, CDR2 YSYEKL. The CDR3 is made up of 14 amino acids.

This sequence joins TRBV13 and TRBJ1-6, with TRBD1 matching over 10 bases. V trimming: 2 bases; J trimming: 8 bases; junction bases outside the gene matches: 3. Germline lookup yields CDR1 PRHDT and CDR2 FYEKMQ (reference sequence). The CDR3 loop spans 15 amino acids. The CDR3 nucleotides are TGTGCCAGCAGCTTACAGGACAGGGGGGATTCACCCCTCCACTTT. Residues: CASSLQDRGDSPLHF.

The V gene is TRBV5-1, the J gene TRBJ2-5, with TRBD2 matching over 14 bases. V trimming: 0 bases; J trimming: 5 bases; junction bases outside the gene matches: 9. The CDR3 sequence is 18 residues long. Germline CDR1 is SGHRS and CDR2 is YFSETQ. CDR3 bases: TGCGCCAGCAGCTTGGGAGAGGGACTAGCGGGAGCGAGCGAGACCCAGTACTTC. It specifies CASSLGEGLAGASETQYF.

This chain joins TRBV20-1 and TRBJ1-1; D is unclear. The CDR3 runs to 11 residues. Germline V CDR1 and CDR2: DFQATT, SNEGSKA (reference sequence). V lost 4 bases, J lost 0 bases, and 3 bases lay in between. The CDR3 is CSAIMNTEAFF. The DNA of the CDR3 is TGCAGTGCTATCATGAACACTGAAGCTTTCTTT.

The gene calls are TRBV30 and TRBJ2-3; the match to TRBD2 covers 8 bases. The germline V gene has CDR1 GTSNPN and CDR2 SVGIG (reference sequence). V lost 2 bases, J lost 4 bases, and 5 bases stayed unmatched. CDR3 size: 14 residues. Here the CDR3 reads CAWSNTGGPDTQYF. In DNA form, the CDR3 reads TGTGCCTGGAGTAATACGGGGGGGCCAGATACGCAGTATTTT.

The chain couples TRBV30 to TRBJ1-2; 7 nucleotides match TRBD1. This CDR3 spans 16 amino acids. Germline CDR1 is GTSNPN and CDR2 is SVGIG (reference sequence). V trimming: 1 base; J trimming: 4 bases; junction bases outside the gene matches: 12. The CDR3 DNA reads as TGTGCCTGGAGTGGCCCCGGACAGGAGACCTTCTATGGCTACACCTTC. This encodes CAWSGPGQETFYGYTF.

This chain uses TRBV7-2 with TRBJ2-7; TRBD2 matches 10 bases. Germline CDR1 and CDR2: SGHTA and FQGNSA. The CDR3 is 15 amino acids. V dropped 5 bases and J dropped 2; count of bases not matched to a gene: 6. CDR3 nucleotide sequence: TGTGCCAGCAGCGCTAGCGGGGGTCTAGCCTACGAGCAGTACTTC. Translation: CASSASGGLAYEQYF.

This clone was seen a handful of times. The rearrangement joins TRBV11-2 to TRBJ1-4; D gene ambiguous. V lost 4 bases and J 3 bases, leaving 18 bases between the germline ends. Germline V lookup: CDR1 SGHAT, CDR2 FQNNGV. The CDR3 is 17 amino acids. CDR3 in amino acids: CASSSTLSGRANEKLFF. DNA for the CDR3: TGTGCCAGCAGCTCAACCCTCTCTGGGAGAGCTAATGAAAAACTGTTTTTT.